Listed below are T cell receptor beta chains from one sample, sequenced in a study of PD-1 blockade in classical Hodgkin lymphoma. Sequencing used immunoSEQ multiplex PCR; TCRdb keeps in-frame clones, though not all of them. The sample records 10,000 to 15,000 clones, roughly 75% being singletons. The sample was peripheral blood mononuclear cells (PBMCs), taken at baseline. The receptor source for this set is a human donor with classical Hodgkin lymphoma. CDR3s include the opening cysteine and the closing phenylalanine or tryptophan. The D gene is left open where the match is weak. Clone size, where shown, is once, few, many, or a class for clones that have expanded.

NA	NA	TRBV6-4	TRBJ2-1	TGTGCCAGCACCCGGACGCTACTCGATGAGCAGTTCTTC	CASTRTLLDEQFF
NA	NA	TRBV9	TRBJ1-1	TGTGCCAGCAGCGTAGGGACAATGAACACTGAAGCTTTCTTT	CASSVGTMNTEAFF
TRBD1	medium-sized	TRBV6-1	TRBJ1-6	TGTGCCAGCAGTGCGGGACAGGGAAATTCACCCCTCCACTTT	CASSAGQGNSPLHF
NA	NA	TRBV2	TRBJ2-7	TGTGCCAGCAGTGAAGTCCCAGCCGAGCAGTACTTC	CASSEVPAEQYF
TRBD1	NA	TRBV7-9	TRBJ2-1	TGTGCCAGCAGCACTAGACAGGGGGCGAATGAGCAGTTCTTC	CASSTRQGANEQFF
NA	NA	TRBV11-2	TRBJ2-6	TGTGCCAGCAGCTTGCTCAAGCAACAAAGTCGGGCCAACGTCCTGACTTTC	CASSLLKQQSRANVLTF
NA	NA	TRBV6-1	TRBJ2-7	TGTGCCAGCAGAATAAGCTCCGGGACCGCGGGCGAGCAGTACTTC	CASRISSGTAGEQYF
NA	NA	TRBV5-1	TRBJ1-4	TGCGCCAGCAGCTTGAATGGGGCTTCGGAAAAACTGTTTTTT	CASSLNGASEKLFF
NA	few	TRBV28	TRBJ2-3	TGTGCCAGCAGTCCCCAAGATACGCAGTATTTT	CASSPQDTQYF
NA	NA	TRBV5-1	TRBJ2-4	TGCGCCAGCAGCTCGACAGTAGCACTCAAAAACATTCAGTACTTC	CASSSTVALKNIQYF
NA	NA	TRBV10-3	TRBJ2-1	TGTGCCATCAGTGTACAGCTAGCCTCCTACAATGAGCAGTTCTTC	CAISVQLASYNEQFF
NA	NA	TRBV28	TRBJ2-7	TGTGCCAGCAGTTTCGTAGGGGGTTTCGAGCAGTACTTC	CASSFVGGFEQYF
NA	NA	TRBV19	TRBJ1-1	TGTGCCAGTAGTATCACCAGCCTCATGAACACTGAAGCTTTCTTT	CASSITSLMNTEAFF
NA	NA	TRBV6-6	TRBJ2-7	TGTGCCAGCAGAGCCCTTACTTACGAGCAGTACTTC	CASRALTYEQYF
NA	NA	TRBV5-4	TRBJ1-1	TGTGCCAGCAGCGTCCGGGGGGTGAACACTGAAGCTTTCTTT	CASSVRGVNTEAFF
NA	medium-sized	TRBV28	TRBJ1-2	TGTGCCAGCAGTCCCAGGACGCCCTGGCGCTATGGCTACACCTTC	CASSPRTPWRYGYTF
NA	NA	TRBV11-2	TRBJ1-1	TGTGCCAGCAGCTTAGACCACCCATGGGGTGAAGCTTTCTTT	CASSLDHPWGEAFF
NA	NA	TRBV7-2	TRBJ2-7	TGTGCCAGCAGCTTAGACACCTACGAGCAGTACTTC	CASSLDTYEQYF
TRBD1	NA	TRBV2	TRBJ1-1	TGTGCCAGCAGTTCACAGGGGGTTACTGAAGCTTTCTTT	CASSSQGVTEAFF
TRBD2	NA	TRBV18	TRBJ2-5	TGTGCCAGCTCACCACGGGGGGGCCAAGAGACCCAGTACTTC	CASSPRGGQETQYF
NA	NA	TRBV6-5	TRBJ2-2	TGTGCCAGCAGTGTGTTTGGCGCCACCGGGGAGCTGTTTTTT	CASSVFGATGELFF
TRBD1	NA	TRBV27	TRBJ1-1	TGTGCCAGCATAATCACGGGACAGGGGGCAAGGACTGAAGCTTTCTTT	CASIITGQGARTEAFF
TRBD1	NA	TRBV4-3	TRBJ2-7	TGCGCCAGCAGCATCGGACAGGGGATTACCTACGAGCAGTACTTC	CASSIGQGITYEQYF
NA	NA	TRBV18	TRBJ2-5	TGTGCCAGCTCCCAAAATTGGTACCAAGAGACCCAGTACTTC	CASSQNWYQETQYF
NA	NA	TRBV12-5	TRBJ1-1	TGTGCTAGTGGTTTGTGGGGTGGGGGGAACACTGAAGCTTTCTTT	CASGLWGGGNTEAFF
TRBD1	once	TRBV7-9	TRBJ1-2	TGTGCCAGCAGCTTAGATGAATGGGACAGGCAGGACGGCTACACCTTC	CASSLDEWDRQDGYTF
NA	NA	TRBV12-5	TRBJ2-3	TGTGCTAGTGGTTTACGGGACACCTCAGATACGCAGTATTTT	CASGLRDTSDTQYF
NA	NA	TRBV21-1	TRBJ2-5	TGTGCCAGCAGCAAACTAAAAGGCCGGGGAGGGAGGGGGGAGACCCAGTACTTC	CASSKLKGRGGRGETQYF
NA	NA	TRBV5-4	TRBJ1-5	TGTGCCAGCAGCTTTCAGGGCAAGCAGCCCCAGCATTTT	CASSFQGKQPQHF
NA	NA	TRBV11-3	TRBJ2-1	TGTGCCAGCAGCTTACAGGGGAATGAGCAGTTCTTC	CASSLQGNEQFF
TRBD2	NA	TRBV7-2	TRBJ2-3	TGTGCCAGCAGCTCGTGGGGGGGGAGCACAGATACGCAGTATTTT	CASSSWGGSTDTQYF
NA	NA	TRBV5-1	TRBJ1-1	TGCGCCAGCAGCTTGACAGGGCTCACTGAAGCTTTCTTT	CASSLTGLTEAFF
NA	NA	TRBV5-1	TRBJ1-5	TGCGCCAGCAGCTTGGGGCAGGGTGGACAGCCCCAGCATTTT	CASSLGQGGQPQHF
NA	NA	TRBV28	TRBJ2-1	TGTGCCAGCAGGTCGGGATCTGGGGGCTCCTACAATGAGCAGTTCTTC	CASRSGSGGSYNEQFF